This TCR beta chain stems from a study of identical twins. TCRdb ran MiXCR on the 5' RACE reads and lists one entry per CDR3 protein. In the table there are around 500,000 distinct CDR3 sequences, about 14% of which are singletons. From germline, CDR1 is MDHEN and CDR2 SYDVKM. This CDR3 comprises 11 residues. With 8 bases removed from V and 5 bases from J, the gap between germline ends came to 10 bases. Separately, the same data were catalogued under a study of yellow fever vaccine responses in identical twins.

The sequence derives from a woman younger than 30 in good health. V is TRBV28 and J is TRBJ2-7; D unclear. Sequences were obtained from CD4+ T cells sorted from blood. Here the CDR3 reads CASGAVDEQYF. The CDR3 nucleotides read TGTGCCAGCGGAGCCGTGGACGAGCAGTACTTC. The whole variable domain, remainder taken from reference TRBV28 and TRBJ2-7, is DVKVTQSSRYLVKRTGEKVFLECVQDMDHENMFWYRQDPGLGLRLIYFSYDVKMKEKGDIPEGYSVSREKKERFSLILESASTNQTSMYLCASGAVDEQYFGPGTRLTVT.